This T cell receptor (beta chain) was identified during a study of T cell repertoires in cytomegalovirus infection. Study-wide background: Carrying CMV and the relevant HLA type showed in public TCR beta signatures. Broader study findings: The ex vivo response was dominated by HLA-C-restricted CMV-specific TCR beta clonotypes. Cumulative public TCR beta family frequency identified carriers of CMV plus the relevant HLA.

Trimming took off 0 bases at V and 6 bases at J, with 8 bases between the two ends. This CDR3 comprises 13 residues. The germline V gene encodes CDR1 SGHVS and CDR2 FQNEAQ. MiXCR, applied by TCRdb to the reads, yields one record per CDR3 protein. The sample records 200,000 to 250,000 distinct CDR3 sequences, 22% being singletons. As to this clonotype: As yet, its antigen is unknown.

The chain carries TRBV7-8 and TRBJ1-2; D unclear. The sequence was collected from a human donor in good health (CMV status not recorded). Some clones in this sample may be carry-over from other donors' samples. Sequencing was carried out using CD8+ T cells from PBMCs. CDR3 region: CASSLAHYNGYTF. CDR3 DNA: TGTGCCAGCAGCTTAGCTCATTATAATGGCTACACCTTC.